Listed below are T cell receptor beta chains from one sample, sequenced in a study of CD8 T cells in ankylosing spondylitis. MiXCR, applied by TCRdb to the 5' RACE reads, yields one record per CDR3 protein. The sample includes about 440,000 distinct CDR3 sequences, 17% of them seen just once. Sequencing input: blood, either unsorted or a sorted T cell fraction (not recorded which). These receptors were collected from a male donor with ankylosing spondylitis. Each CDR3 is given with its conserved first and last residue. The order of the fields is J gene, clone size, D gene, V gene, CDR3 DNA, CDR3 protein. D genes are given only for firm matches. Some rows have no size entry. The others give once, few or many, or a class for an expanded clone.

J gene: TRBJ1-1; clone size: many; D gene: NA; V gene: TRBV2; CDR3 DNA: TGTGCCAGCACAAGACGAGCTGAAGCTTTCTTT; CDR3 protein: CASTRRAEAFF
J gene: TRBJ1-2; clone size: NA; D gene: NA; V gene: TRBV20-1; CDR3 DNA: TGCAGTGCTAGCCTTTCGACTCCCTATGGCTACACCTTC; CDR3 protein: CSASLSTPYGYTF
J gene: TRBJ1-2; clone size: few; D gene: NA; V gene: TRBV28; CDR3 DNA: TGTGCCAGCAGCCCCGGGGATCGCGTTAATGGCTACACCTTC; CDR3 protein: CASSPGDRVNGYTF
J gene: TRBJ2-1; clone size: NA; D gene: TRBD2; V gene: TRBV11-1; CDR3 DNA: TGTGCCAGCAGTTCCGGGACTAGCGGGACCCCCTACAATGAGCAGTTCTTC; CDR3 protein: CASSSGTSGTPYNEQFF
J gene: TRBJ2-4; clone size: few; D gene: NA; V gene: TRBV11-1; CDR3 DNA: TGTGCCAGCAGCCTTCGGACAGAAAACATTCAGTACTTC; CDR3 protein: CASSLRTENIQYF
J gene: TRBJ1-3; clone size: many; D gene: NA; V gene: TRBV12-3/TRBV12-4; CDR3 DNA: TGTGCCAGCAGTCCGACCTCCGCCGGGAGCTCTGGAAACACCATATATTTT; CDR3 protein: CASSPTSAGSSGNTIYF
J gene: TRBJ2-1; clone size: NA; D gene: NA; V gene: TRBV25-1; CDR3 DNA: TGTGCCAGCAGTGCCTCCTCTGGGCCGCAGGGGACGGAGCAGTTCTTC; CDR3 protein: CASSASSGPQGTEQFF
J gene: TRBJ1-5; clone size: NA; D gene: NA; V gene: TRBV15; CDR3 DNA: TGTGCCACCAGCAGAGTGAATCAGCCCCAGCATTTT; CDR3 protein: CATSRVNQPQHF
J gene: TRBJ2-7; clone size: NA; D gene: NA; V gene: TRBV6-6; CDR3 DNA: TGTGCCAGCAGTTACAACTACGAGCAGTACTTC; CDR3 protein: CASSYNYEQYF
J gene: TRBJ1-5; clone size: NA; D gene: NA; V gene: TRBV12-3/TRBV12-4; CDR3 DNA: TGTGCCAGCAGTCCTACGGACAGACGGCAGCCCCAGCATTTT; CDR3 protein: CASSPTDRRQPQHF
J gene: TRBJ2-7; clone size: NA; D gene: NA; V gene: TRBV12-3/TRBV12-4; CDR3 DNA: TGTGCCAGCAGTAAGGGAACCTACGAGCAGTACTTC; CDR3 protein: CASSKGTYEQYF
J gene: TRBJ1-6; clone size: NA; D gene: NA; V gene: TRBV5-1; CDR3 DNA: TGCGCCAGCAGCTTGGTGTATAATTCACCCCTCCACTTT; CDR3 protein: CASSLVYNSPLHF
J gene: TRBJ2-1; clone size: NA; D gene: TRBD2; V gene: TRBV28; CDR3 DNA: TGTGCCAGCAGTTCCCCGGGAGGAACCTACAATGAGCAGTTCTTC; CDR3 protein: CASSSPGGTYNEQFF
J gene: TRBJ1-1; clone size: many; D gene: NA; V gene: TRBV9; CDR3 DNA: TGTGCCAGCAGCGACCCACAGGGAATGCGGACTGAAGCTTTCTTT; CDR3 protein: CASSDPQGMRTEAFF
J gene: TRBJ1-2; clone size: many; D gene: NA; V gene: TRBV5-1; CDR3 DNA: TGCGCCAGCAGCTTGACGGACTATGGCTACACCTTC; CDR3 protein: CASSLTDYGYTF
J gene: TRBJ1-3; clone size: NA; D gene: NA; V gene: TRBV20-1; CDR3 DNA: TGCAGTGCCCTAGCAGGGGCAGCTGGAAACACCATATATTTT; CDR3 protein: CSALAGAAGNTIYF
J gene: TRBJ2-1; clone size: many; D gene: NA; V gene: TRBV7-2; CDR3 DNA: TGTGCCAGCAGCTTAGAGTTTAGCAGCAATGAGCAGTTCTTC; CDR3 protein: CASSLEFSSNEQFF
J gene: TRBJ2-2; clone size: NA; D gene: NA; V gene: TRBV6-1; CDR3 DNA: TGTGCCAGCAGGCCGAGAAGGGGACCTGTTTACGCGAACACCGGGGAGCTGTTTTTT; CDR3 protein: CASRPRRGPVYANTGELFF
J gene: TRBJ2-7; clone size: NA; D gene: TRBD2; V gene: TRBV10-3; CDR3 DNA: TGTGCCATTGGACTAGCGGGATCCTACGAGCAGTACTTC; CDR3 protein: CAIGLAGSYEQYF
J gene: TRBJ1-1; clone size: many; D gene: NA; V gene: TRBV7-9; CDR3 DNA: TGTGCCAGCAACAGGGCGGGGAACACTGAAGCTTTCTTT; CDR3 protein: CASNRAGNTEAFF
J gene: TRBJ1-1; clone size: many; D gene: NA; V gene: TRBV12-3/TRBV12-4; CDR3 DNA: TGTGCCAGCAGAGACCCTGGGGAGGCTGAAGCTTTCTTT; CDR3 protein: CASRDPGEAEAFF
J gene: TRBJ2-7; clone size: NA; D gene: NA; V gene: TRBV7-8; CDR3 DNA: TGTGCCAGCCAACTCAGGCAGGGCTCCGAGCAGTACTTC; CDR3 protein: CASQLRQGSEQYF